What follows are 20 T cell receptor beta chains derived from one specimen sequenced in a study of shared clonotypes between healthy human individuals. Clones were sequenced by immunoSEQ multiplex PCR, and TCRdb holds only the in-frame ones, with some missing. The table has millions of clones, 85% to 95% seen once. The sample taken for sequencing was naive CD4+ T cells sorted from blood. Noted subset: CD45RA+ positively selected. These receptor sequences come from a man aged 18 to 30 in good health.

The J gene is TRBJ1-5, the V gene TRBV7-8; tentative D call: TRBD1 (5 bases). The length of the CDR3 is 14 residues. The V end was cut by 3 bases, the J end by 4 bases, with 10 bases between. CDR1 SGHVS and CDR2 FQNEAQ come from the germline V gene. CDR3 protein: CASSFDGANQPQHF. The CDR3 coding sequence is TGTGCCAGCAGCTTCGATGGGGCTAATCAGCCCCAGCATTTT.

The chain recombines TRBV30 with TRBJ2-7; 8 bases agree with TRBD1. The CDR3 length is 15 residues. Per germline, CDR1 GTSNPN and CDR2 SVGIG (reference sequence). Trimming took 4 bases from V and 3 from J; bases not matched to a gene: 11. CDR3 residues: CAWTRTGSVYYEQYF. CDR3 in DNA: TGTGCCTGGACCCGGACAGGGTCGGTATACTACGAGCAGTACTTC.

The chain couples TRBV2 to TRBJ2-5; D is possibly TRBD1 or TRBD2 (5 bases each). Germline lookup yields CDR1 SNHLY and CDR2 FYNNEI. The ends were cut back, 6 bases at V and 1 base at J, with 12 bases in the middle. The CDR3 has 14 amino acids. The CDR3 DNA is TGTGCCAGCAGCCCGGGACGGGCCCAAGAGACCCAGTACTTC. This sequence encodes CASSPGRAQETQYF. The full variable domain, rest sourced from reference TRBV2 and TRBJ2-5, is EPEVTQTPSHQVTQMGQEVILRCVPISNHLYFYWYRQILGQKVEFLVSFYNNEISEKSEIFDDQFSVERPDGSNFTLKIRSTKLEDSAMYFCASSPGRAQETQYFGPGTRLLVL.

The rearrangement uses TRBV2 and TRBJ1-6; D not resolved. Germline V CDR1 and CDR2: SNHLY, FYNNEI. This CDR3 is built from 11 residues. The V and J ends lost 2 bases and 13 bases respectively, with 6 bases between them. CDR3: CASSENGPLHF. In DNA, the CDR3 is TGTGCCAGCAGTGAAAACGGCCCCCTCCACTTT.

The chain joins TRBV28 to TRBJ1-2; 8 positions match TRBD1. Germline V gene lookup returns CDR1 MDHEN and CDR2 SYDVKM. With 8 bases clipped from V and 2 bases from J, the junction kept 4 bases outside the gene matches. The CDR3 runs to 13 residues. CDR3 nucleotides: TGTGCCAGCTTTGGACAGGGAAACTATGGCTACACCTTC. Its translation: CASFGQGNYGYTF.

CDR3 sequence: CASNGGGSNYGYTF. CDR3 sequence (DNA): TGTGCCAGCAACGGTGGGGGATCTAACTATGGCTACACCTTC. This chain links TRBV6-1 with TRBJ1-2; D might be TRBD1 (5 bases). The germline V gene has CDR1 MNHNS and CDR2 SASEGT. The CDR3 loop spans 14 amino acids. The ends were cut back, 7 bases at V and 0 bases at J, with 12 bases in the middle.

The genes are TRBV30 and TRBJ2-5, with D maybe TRBD2 (5 bases). Trimming cost V 0 bases and J 9 bases, with 20 bases left between them. The CDR3 covers 15 residues. The germline CDR1 and CDR2 sequences are GTSNPN and SVGIG (reference sequence). CDR3 sequence (DNA): TGTGCCTGGAGTGTACTAAGAGCGGCAGATTCCCCCCAGTACTTC. Protein: CAWSVLRAADSPQYF.

The V gene is TRBV18, the J gene TRBJ2-7; D could derive from TRBD1 or TRBD2 (5 bases each). CDR3 size: 14 residues. Looked up from germline, CDR1 is KGHSH and CDR2 is LQKENI. V gave up 3 bases and J gave up 4 bases, with 13 bases separating them. The CDR3 is CASSPGVATYEQYF. CDR3 bases: TGTGCCAGCTCACCGGGGGTAGCAACTTACGAGCAGTACTTC.

V is TRBV2 and J is TRBJ2-1, with 11 bases fitting TRBD2. V shed 7 bases and J 6 bases; nucleotides not matched to a gene: 8. The CDR3 is made up of 15 amino acids. Germline loops: CDR1 SNHLY, CDR2 FYNNEI. The CDR3 loop reads CASTLTSGVPNEQFF. In DNA form, the CDR3 reads TGTGCCAGCACCCTGACTAGCGGGGTACCCAATGAGCAGTTCTTC.

On this clone: An end of the junction does not agree with germline; a read error may underlie this. The chain links TRBV6-5 to TRBJ2-5; D is perhaps TRBD1 (5 bases). The CDR3 extends over 14 amino acids. From germline, CDR1 is MNHEY and CDR2 SVGAGI. Here the CDR3 DNA reads TGTGCCATCAGTGAAGAGCCAGGGCAAGAGACCCAGTACTTC. It encodes CAISEEPGQETQYF.

This chain connects TRBV4-1 to TRBJ2-7, with 11 nucleotides matching TRBD1. This CDR3 is built from 16 residues. In germline, CDR1 is MGHRA, CDR2 YSYEKL. V dropped 3 bases and J dropped 2; count of bases not matched to a gene: 6. The CDR3 protein is CASSHAPGQGAYEQYF. DNA of the CDR3: TGCGCCAGCAGCCATGCTCCGGGACAGGGGGCCTACGAGCAGTACTTC.

The chain links TRBV5-1 to TRBJ1-1; D remains unclear. Germline V gene data show CDR1 as SGHRS and CDR2 as YFSETQ. Trimming took off 0 bases at V and 3 bases at J, with 18 bases between the two ends. The CDR3 consists of 17 residues. In DNA form, the CDR3 reads TGCGCCAGCAGCTTGGCCAAGGCTGTGCCCCAGGACACTGAAGCTTTCTTT. This codes for CASSLAKAVPQDTEAFF.

This chain connects TRBV9 to TRBJ2-3; 14 bases are a match to TRBD2. CDR1 and CDR2 from the germline V gene are SGDLS and YYNGEE. The V gene end was trimmed by 4 bases and the J gene end by 0 bases; junction bases not matched to a gene: 10. There are 19 residues in the CDR3. Written as DNA, the CDR3 is TGTGCCAGCAGCACTCGGTCCCGACTAGCGGGAGGGAGCACAGATACGCAGTATTTT. This sequence encodes CASSTRSRLAGGSTDTQYF.

The genes are TRBV6-1 and TRBJ2-7; D assignment may be TRBD1 or TRBD2 (5 bases each). There are 20 residues in the CDR3. V was shortened by 1 base and J by 7 bases, with 32 bases between the two germline ends. Germline V gene sequence: CDR1 MNHNS, CDR2 SASEGT. CDR3 sequence reads: CASSEDGWGFRISYDYEQYF. CDR3 bases: TGTGCCAGCAGTGAAGATGGGTGGGGGTTCCGTATTTCCTACGATTATGAGCAGTACTTC.

The CDR3 sequence: CASSSWTGPSMNTEAFF. The CDR3 DNA is TGTGCCAGCAGCTCGTGGACAGGGCCATCTATGAACACTGAAGCTTTCTTT. The rearrangement joins TRBV5-6 to TRBJ1-1, with 8 positions matching TRBD1. The CDR3 loop spans 17 amino acids. CDR1 is SGHDT and CDR2 is YYEEEE in the germline V gene. The trim removed 3 bases at V and 0 bases at J, leaving 10 bases unmatched.

About this clone itself: Different DNA sequences within this sample yield the same CDR3. The rearrangement links TRBV7-3 to TRBJ2-3; D possibly uses TRBD1 or TRBD2 (6 bases each). Trimming shortened V by 1 base and J by 4 bases, and 12 bases separated the two germline ends. This CDR3 spans 15 amino acids. Germline V CDR1 and CDR2: SGHTA, FQGTGA. DNA for the CDR3: TGTGCCAGCAGCTTAAACTCCGGGGGCGCAGATACGCAGTATTTT. Its translation is CASSLNSGGADTQYF.

The chain uses TRBV25-1 and TRBJ1-4; D is perhaps TRBD1 (6 bases). The germline gives CDR1 MGHDK, CDR2 SYGVNS. The V and J ends lost 3 bases and 3 bases respectively, with 8 bases between them. The CDR3 spans 14 residues. The CDR3 nucleotides are TGTGCCAGCAGTGATGGGGGGCCTAATGAAAAACTGTTTTTT. Protein sequence: CASSDGGPNEKLFF.

V gene TRBV2 combines with J gene TRBJ2-1; 9 positions agree with TRBD1. CDR3 length equals 15 residues. V shed 2 bases and J 7 bases; nucleotides not matched to a gene: 6. Germline V gene sequence: CDR1 SNHLY, CDR2 FYNNEI. The CDR3 nucleotides are TGTGCCAGCAGTGAATGGGGACAGGGTGGGAATGAGCAGTTCTTC. Translating gives CASSEWGQGGNEQFF.

The J gene is TRBJ2-5, the V gene TRBV4-1; D possibly corresponds to TRBD2 (6 bases). Germline CDR1 reads MGHRA; CDR2 reads YSYEKL. CDR3 length: 15 amino acids. Between the trimmed V and J ends, which lost 4 bases and 4 bases, there was a span of 16 bases. CDR3 coding DNA: TGCGCCAGCAGCCTTAACGGGGGTGCGGGAGAGACCCAGTACTTC. This sequence encodes CASSLNGGAGETQYF.

The chain links TRBV7-9 to TRBJ1-1; 7 bases agree with TRBD1. Trimming cost V 1 base and J 4 bases; bases outside gene matches: 3. Germline V gene sequence: CDR1 SEHNR, CDR2 FQNEAQ (reference sequence). This CDR3 contains 14 residues. The CDR3 DNA follows: TGTGCCAGCAGCTTAGAACACAGGGGCACTGAAGCTTTCTTT. Protein product: CASSLEHRGTEAFF. Full variable domain (outside the CDR3, taken from reference TRBV7-9 and TRBJ1-1): DTGVSQNPRHKITKRGQNVTFRCDPISEHNRLYWYRQTLGQGPEFLTYFQNEAQLEKSRLLSDRFSAERPKGSFSTLEIQRTEQGDSAMYLCASSLEHRGTEAFFGQGTRLTVV.